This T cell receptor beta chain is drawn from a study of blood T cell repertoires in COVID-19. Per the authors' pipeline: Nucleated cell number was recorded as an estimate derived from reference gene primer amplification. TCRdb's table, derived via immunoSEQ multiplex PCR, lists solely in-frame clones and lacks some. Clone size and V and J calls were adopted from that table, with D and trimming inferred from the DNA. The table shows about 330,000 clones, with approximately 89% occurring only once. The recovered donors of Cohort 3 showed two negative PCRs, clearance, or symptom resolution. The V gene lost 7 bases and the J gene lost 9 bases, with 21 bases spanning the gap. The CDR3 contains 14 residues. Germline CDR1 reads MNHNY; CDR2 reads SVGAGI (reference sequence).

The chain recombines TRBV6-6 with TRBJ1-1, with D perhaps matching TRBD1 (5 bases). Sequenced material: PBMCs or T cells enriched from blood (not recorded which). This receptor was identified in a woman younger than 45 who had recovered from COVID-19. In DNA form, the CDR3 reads TGTGCCAGCATAGTCCGGGCCTCGGGGGGAAAAGCTTTCTTT. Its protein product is CASIVRASGGKAFF.